The sample holds a few counts of the clone carrying this T cell receptor (beta chain). Its target is not known. Generated by immunoSEQ multiplex PCR, the TCRdb table keeps only in-frame clones and is missing some. The repertoire holds tens of thousands of clones, with roughly nine tenths as singletons. CDR3 length equals 15 residues. This sample stems from a study of T cells after posttransplantation cyclophosphamide. Study-level findings and limits: Donor-recipient repertoire similarity was low at 1-2 months, rising over year one.

Sequenced input: PBMCs. The chain joins TRBV12-1 to TRBJ1-6; no DNA check was done on the table's D call, TRBD1. TRBV12-1 is reported as a pseudogene. The sequence was collected from a woman aged 50 to 60 in good health and a related stem cell transplant donor. The CDR3 loop reads CASSFLTEQGSPLHF. The CDR3 DNA reads as TGTGCCAGCAGCTTTCTGACAGAGCAAGGTTCACCCCTCCACTTT.